The 24 T cell receptor beta chains presented below share a single source sample, sequenced in a study of cytomegalovirus exposure and HLA in healthy donors. Primers: 60 Vbeta forward and 13 Jbeta reverse. Sequencing used immunoSEQ multiplex PCR; TCRdb keeps in-frame clones, though not all of them. The sample records 120,000 or so clones, about 80% being singletons. Material for sequencing was PBMCs. The receptors originated from a man aged 30-40 years in good health and CMV-seropositive.

This clone turned up a few times. V and J are TRBV20-1 and TRBJ2-3; no clear D. This CDR3 comprises 11 residues. The ends were cut back, 5 bases at V and 5 bases at J, with 8 bases in the middle. Germline CDR1 and CDR2: DFQATT and SNEGSKA (reference sequence). The CDR3 DNA reads as TGCAGTGCTTCGGGTGGAGATACGCAGTATTTT. It specifies CSASGGDTQYF.

CDR3 sequence (DNA): TGTGCCAGCAGTTTAGGAGGGGGCGCAGGCAATGAGCAGTTCTTC. Its protein is CASSLGGGAGNEQFF. This chain joins TRBV27 and TRBJ2-1; maybe TRBD1 (7 bases). Trimming took off 2 bases at V and 6 bases at J, with 14 bases between the two ends. The CDR3 has 15 residues. Germline loops: CDR1 MNHEY, CDR2 SMNVEV (reference sequence).

The chain combines TRBV7-6 with TRBJ2-1; 8 nucleotides line up with TRBD1. The CDR3 is made up of 15 amino acids. Losses at the gene ends were 6 bases for V and 7 bases for J; bases not matched to a gene: 11. Germline loops: CDR1 SGHVS, CDR2 FNYEAQ. The CDR3 nucleotides read TGTGCCAGCAGTTCAGGGGGCGCCCCCCTAAATGAGCAGTTCTTC. Protein: CASSSGGAPLNEQFF.

V usage is TRBV5-1 and J usage is TRBJ2-1; tentatively, D is TRBD1 (6 bases). The V and J ends lost 0 bases and 10 bases respectively, with 8 bases between them. Germline values: CDR1 SGHRS, CDR2 YFSETQ. This CDR3 region has 12 residues. CDR3 nucleotide sequence: TGCGCCAGCAGCTTGGGGGGGCCGGAGCAGTTCTTC. Translation: CASSLGGPEQFF. Together with reference TRBV5-1 and TRBJ2-1, the CDR3 gives the full variable domain: KAGVTQTPRYLIKTRGQQVTLSCSPISGHRSVSWYQQTPGQGLQFLFEYFSETQRNKGNFPGRFSGRQFSNSRSEMNVSTLELGDSALYLCASSLGGPEQFFGPGTRLTVL.

This clone is a singleton in its sample. The chain carries TRBV11-2 and TRBJ2-7; 8 bases align to TRBD2. Looked up from germline, CDR1 is SGHAT and CDR2 is FQNNGV. CDR3 length: 17 residues. V trimming: 5 bases; J trimming: 3 bases; junction bases outside the gene matches: 15. The CDR3: CASSPGGQSVVYYEQYF. The CDR3 region has the DNA TGTGCCAGCAGCCCGGGGGGGCAGTCGGTAGTTTACTACGAGCAGTACTTC. Looking up the rest from reference TRBV11-2 and TRBJ2-7 gives the full variable domain: EAGVAQSPRYKIIEKRQSVAFWCNPISGHATLYWYQQILGQGPKLLIQFQNNGVVDDSQLPKDRFSAERLKGVDSTLKIQPAKLEDSAVYLCASSPGGQSVVYYEQYFGPGTRLTVT.

The chain's CDR3 is CAWIEDSSYYGYTF. In DNA, the CDR3 is TGTGCCTGGATCGAGGATAGTTCCTATTATGGCTACACCTTC. This chain links TRBV30 with TRBJ1-2; D is ambiguous. Deletions cut 4 bases from V and 5 bases from J, with 17 bases between. The CDR3 covers 14 residues. Germline lookup yields CDR1 GTSNPN and CDR2 SVGIG (reference sequence).

CDR3 DNA sequence: TGCGCCAGCAGTGAGTCATTGTGGACAGGGAGCACCGGGGAGCTGTTTTTT. It yields the protein CASSESLWTGSTGELFF. J is TRBJ2-2 and V is TRBV10-1, with TRBD1 matching over 8 bases. The germline CDR1 and CDR2 sequences are WNHNN and SYGVQD (reference sequence). V was clipped by 0 bases and J by 4 bases; unmatched bases: 7. The CDR3 totals 17 residues.

In its sample, this clone was seen a few times. The chain couples TRBV20-1 to TRBJ1-1; D may be TRBD1 (5 bases). Germline CDR1 and CDR2: DFQATT and SNEGSKA (reference sequence). This CDR3 has 11 residues. DNA of the CDR3: TGCACCCCGGGGGGTTTTGGTGAAGCTTTCTTT. It yields the protein CTPGGFGEAFF.

This clone was seen a handful of times. J is TRBJ1-3 and V is TRBV30; perhaps TRBD1 as D (6 bases). The CDR3 has 14 residues. V lost 3 bases and J lost 4, with 13 bases in between. Germline loops: CDR1 GTSNPN, CDR2 SVGIG (reference sequence). The CDR3 nucleotides read TGTGCCTGGAGAGCCCAGGGGTTCGGAAACACCATATATTTT. Its translation is CAWRAQGFGNTIYF.

CDR3 DNA sequence: TGCGCCAGCTATCCGGGGGGGACAATGGGCACTGAAGCTTTCTTT. It is translated as CASYPGGTMGTEAFF. The rearrangement links TRBV5-1 to TRBJ1-1, with D tentatively TRBD1 (6 bases). The CDR3 covers 15 residues. V was cut by 7 bases and J by 4 bases, with 20 bases left in between. CDR1 SGHRS and CDR2 YFSETQ come from the germline V gene.

The rearrangement joins TRBV6-5 to TRBJ1-5, with a tentative D call TRBD1 (5 bases). Germline V gene sequence: CDR1 MNHEY, CDR2 SVGAGI. V gave up 6 bases and J gave up 0 bases, with 12 bases separating them. This CDR3 has 15 residues. The CDR3 sequence: CASSPDILSNQPQHF. The CDR3 DNA is TGTGCCAGCAGCCCGGACATCCTTAGCAATCAGCCCCAGCATTTT.

This clone has just one count. The CDR3 DNA follows: TGCGCCAGCAGCAGCGGGGGCAATGAGCAGTTCTTC. Translation gives CASSSGGNEQFF. This chain joins TRBV5-1 and TRBJ2-1; the match to TRBD2 covers 8 bases. J gave up 6 bases and V 4 bases, and 0 bases lay outside the gene matches. This CDR3 has 12 amino acids. Germline loops: CDR1 SGHRS, CDR2 YFSETQ.

The chain recombines TRBV13 with TRBJ1-5; D is undetermined. There are 13 residues in the CDR3. Germline CDR1 reads PRHDT; CDR2 reads FYEKMQ (reference sequence). With 5 bases removed from V and 2 bases from J, the gap between germline ends came to 7 bases. The CDR3 protein is CASSPGGNQPQHF. CDR3 DNA sequence: TGTGCCAGCAGCCCTGGAGGCAATCAGCCCCAGCATTTT.

The chain couples TRBV10-3 to TRBJ2-1; possibly TRBD2 for D (6 bases). From germline, CDR1 is ENHRY and CDR2 SYGVKD. Trimming stripped 11 bases from V and 7 bases from J, with 21 bases between. This CDR3 spans 14 amino acids. The CDR3 DNA sequence: TGTGCCGCCGCGGGGACTTCCTACATAAATGAGCAGTTCTTC. This sequence encodes CAAAGTSYINEQFF.

The V and J genes are TRBV7-9 and TRBJ2-2, with 10 bases that match TRBD1. V dropped 5 bases and J dropped 3; count of bases not matched to a gene: 6. The CDR3 spans 16 residues. The germline V gene has CDR1 SEHNR and CDR2 FQNEAQ (reference sequence). Here the CDR3 DNA reads TGTGCCAGCAGCGCAAGACAGGGGGCAGACACCGGGGAGCTGTTTTTT. This sequence encodes CASSARQGADTGELFF.

The chain carries TRBV6-5 and TRBJ2-1; perhaps TRBD1 as D (6 bases). From germline, CDR1 is MNHEY and CDR2 SVGAGI. V lost 6 bases, J lost 5 bases, and 11 bases lay in between. This CDR3 is 13 amino acids long. The CDR3 loop reads CASRSRGNNEQFF. The CDR3 DNA follows: TGTGCCAGCAGGTCCAGGGGAAACAATGAGCAGTTCTTC.

J is TRBJ1-2 and V is TRBV5-1, with a possible D match to TRBD1 (6 bases). V was cut by 6 bases and J by 3 bases, with 12 bases left in between. The CDR3 is 13 amino acids. Germline assignment: CDR1 SGHRS and CDR2 YFSETQ. The CDR3 loop reads CASTRGLDYGYTF. DNA for the CDR3: TGCGCCAGCACCAGGGGTTTAGACTATGGCTACACCTTC.

The chain combines TRBV9 with TRBJ2-7, with 10 positions matching TRBD1. In germline, CDR1 is SGDLS, CDR2 YYNGEE. V was pared by 5 bases and J by 6 bases, with 5 bases of the junction left unmatched. The CDR3 runs 13 residues. CDR3 residues: CASSGGQGGEQYF. The CDR3 DNA follows: TGTGCCAGCAGTGGAGGACAGGGGGGCGAGCAGTACTTC.

J is TRBJ2-6 and V is TRBV27; D unclear. The V gene lost 3 bases and the J gene lost 7 bases, with 13 bases spanning the gap. The V gene's germline CDR1 is MNHEY and CDR2 SMNVEV (reference sequence). This CDR3 has 15 amino acids. The CDR3 bases are TGTGCCAGCAGTTTGACACCACTTCAAGCCAACGTCCTGACTTTC. Protein product: CASSLTPLQANVLTF.

The chain joins TRBV15 to TRBJ1-5; 7 nucleotides match TRBD1. The CDR3 extends over 16 amino acids. Germline CDR1 and CDR2: LNHNV and YYDKDF (reference sequence). With V trimmed by 3 bases and J by 0 bases, 5 bases remained unmatched. CDR3 nucleotide sequence: TGTGCCACCAGCAGCAGGGGGACAAATAGCAATCAGCCCCAGCATTTT. This gives the protein CATSSRGTNSNQPQHF.

The sample holds one count of this clone. The chain is built from TRBV5-1 and TRBJ1-3; possibly TRBD1 for D (6 bases). The CDR3 has 16 residues. V lost 0 bases and J lost 4, with 14 bases in between. Germline CDR1 SGHRS, CDR2 YFSETQ. The CDR3 DNA sequence: TGCGCCAGCAGCTTGGGGACAGTCAGGAGCGGAAACACCATATATTTT. Residues: CASSLGTVRSGNTIYF.

This rearrangement joins TRBV5-6 to TRBJ2-1; D is perhaps TRBD1 (5 bases). V gave up 2 bases and J gave up 4 bases, with 16 bases separating them. The CDR3 runs 16 residues. The germline gives CDR1 SGHDT, CDR2 YYEEEE. The CDR3, as DNA: TGTGCCAGCAGCTTAATTAGGAACAGGTTTTACAATGAGCAGTTCTTC. Its translation is CASSLIRNRFYNEQFF.

The CDR3 protein is CASSKSGGTSYNEQFF. In nucleotides, the CDR3 is TGTGCCAGCAGTAAGAGCGGGGGAACCTCCTACAATGAGCAGTTCTTC. V and J are TRBV2 and TRBJ2-1, with 8 bases that match TRBD2. V was pared by 5 bases and J by 0 bases, with 6 bases of the junction left unmatched. This CDR3 spans 16 amino acids. CDR1 and CDR2 from the germline V gene are SNHLY and FYNNEI.

DNA of the CDR3: TGCGCCAGCAGCTTATTCTCTCAAGCTAGCGGACGAATATTCGAGCAGTACTTC. This sequence encodes CASSLFSQASGRIFEQYF. The V gene is TRBV5-1, the J gene TRBJ2-5; 7 positions match TRBD2. The J call may be in error: the DNA end matches TRBJ2-7 better. Germline V CDR1 and CDR2: SGHRS, YFSETQ. The CDR3 is 18 residues long.